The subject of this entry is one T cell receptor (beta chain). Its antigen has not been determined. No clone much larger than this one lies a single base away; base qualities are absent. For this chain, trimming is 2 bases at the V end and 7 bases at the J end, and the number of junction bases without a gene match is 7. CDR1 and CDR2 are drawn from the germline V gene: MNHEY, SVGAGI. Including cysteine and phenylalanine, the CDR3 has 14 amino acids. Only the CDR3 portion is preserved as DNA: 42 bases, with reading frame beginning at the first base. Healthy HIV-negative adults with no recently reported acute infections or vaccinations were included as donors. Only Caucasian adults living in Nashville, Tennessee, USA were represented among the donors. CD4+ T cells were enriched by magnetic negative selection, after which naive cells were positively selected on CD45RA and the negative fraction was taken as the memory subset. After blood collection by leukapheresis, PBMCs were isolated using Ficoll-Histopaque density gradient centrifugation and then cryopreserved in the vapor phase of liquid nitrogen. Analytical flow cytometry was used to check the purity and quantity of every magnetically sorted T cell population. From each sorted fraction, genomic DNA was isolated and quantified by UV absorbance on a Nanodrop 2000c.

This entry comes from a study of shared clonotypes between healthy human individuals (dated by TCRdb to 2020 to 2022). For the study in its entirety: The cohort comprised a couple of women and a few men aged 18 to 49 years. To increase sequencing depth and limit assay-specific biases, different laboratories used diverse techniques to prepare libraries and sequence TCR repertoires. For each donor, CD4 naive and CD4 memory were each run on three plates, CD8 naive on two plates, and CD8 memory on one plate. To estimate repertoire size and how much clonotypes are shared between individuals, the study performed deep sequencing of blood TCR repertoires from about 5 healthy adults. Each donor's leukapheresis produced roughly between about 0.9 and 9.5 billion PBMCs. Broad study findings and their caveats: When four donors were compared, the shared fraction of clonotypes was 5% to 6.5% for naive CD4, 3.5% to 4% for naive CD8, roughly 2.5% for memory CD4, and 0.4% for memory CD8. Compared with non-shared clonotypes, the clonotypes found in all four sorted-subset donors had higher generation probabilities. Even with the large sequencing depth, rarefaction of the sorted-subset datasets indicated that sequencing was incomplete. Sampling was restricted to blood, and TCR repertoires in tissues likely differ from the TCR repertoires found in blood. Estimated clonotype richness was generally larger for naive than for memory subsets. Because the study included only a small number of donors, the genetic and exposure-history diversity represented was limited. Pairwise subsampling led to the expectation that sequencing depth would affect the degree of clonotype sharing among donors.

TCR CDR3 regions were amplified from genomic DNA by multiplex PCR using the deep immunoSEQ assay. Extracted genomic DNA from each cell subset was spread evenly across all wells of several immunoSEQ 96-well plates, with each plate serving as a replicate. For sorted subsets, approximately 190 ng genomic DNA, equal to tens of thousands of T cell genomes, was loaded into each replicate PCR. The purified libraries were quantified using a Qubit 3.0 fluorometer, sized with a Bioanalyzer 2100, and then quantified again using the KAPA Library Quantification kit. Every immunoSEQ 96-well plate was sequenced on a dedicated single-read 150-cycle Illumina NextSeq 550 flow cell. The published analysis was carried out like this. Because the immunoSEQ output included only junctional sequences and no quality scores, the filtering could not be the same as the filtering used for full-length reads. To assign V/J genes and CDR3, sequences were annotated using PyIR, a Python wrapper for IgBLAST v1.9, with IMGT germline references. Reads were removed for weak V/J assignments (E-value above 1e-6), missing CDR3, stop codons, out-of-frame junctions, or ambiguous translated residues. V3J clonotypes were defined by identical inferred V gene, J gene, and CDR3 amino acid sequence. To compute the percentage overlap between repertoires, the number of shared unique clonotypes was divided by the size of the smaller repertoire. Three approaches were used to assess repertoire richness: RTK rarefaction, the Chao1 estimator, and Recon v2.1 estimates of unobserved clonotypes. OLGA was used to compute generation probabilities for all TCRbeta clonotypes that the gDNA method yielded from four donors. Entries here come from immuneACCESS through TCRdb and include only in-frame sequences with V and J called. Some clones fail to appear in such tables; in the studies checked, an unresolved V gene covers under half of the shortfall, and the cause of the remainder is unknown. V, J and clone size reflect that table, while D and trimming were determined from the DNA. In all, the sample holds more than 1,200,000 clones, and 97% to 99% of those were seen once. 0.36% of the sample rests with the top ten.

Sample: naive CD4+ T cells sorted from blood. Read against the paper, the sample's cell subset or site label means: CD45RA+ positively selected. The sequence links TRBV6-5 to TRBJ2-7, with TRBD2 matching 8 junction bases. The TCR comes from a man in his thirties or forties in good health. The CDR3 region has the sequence CASSYVAGLGEQYF. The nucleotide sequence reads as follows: TGTGCCAGCAGTTACGTAGCGGGGTTGGGGGAGCAGTACTTC.